Listed below are T cell receptor beta chains from one sample, sequenced in a study of CXCR3-negative and CXCR3-positive naive CD8 T cells. TCRdb reprocessed the 5' RACE reads and stores each CDR3 protein as one record, lacking DNA. The table lists about 43,000 distinct CDR3 sequences, with roughly 15% in the top ten. Sequencing was done on a sample of memory CD8+ T cells from blood. Receptor source: a human donor in good health. Some clones in this sample may be carry-over from other donors' samples. The CDR3 runs from the conserved cysteine through the conserved F or W. Fields, in order: J gene, V gene, CDR3 length, CDR3 protein.

J gene: TRBJ2-7; V gene: TRBV28; CDR3 length: 14; CDR3 protein: CASSLGSVFYEQYF
J gene: TRBJ2-1; V gene: TRBV6-2/TRBV6-3; CDR3 length: 16; CDR3 protein: CASSYTGASGTNEQFF
J gene: TRBJ2-7; V gene: TRBV7-8; CDR3 length: 15; CDR3 protein: CASSLEGGTGYEQYF
J gene: TRBJ1-2; V gene: TRBV20-1; CDR3 length: 12; CDR3 protein: CSADGDNYGYTF
J gene: TRBJ2-5; V gene: TRBV25-1; CDR3 length: 11; CDR3 protein: CASAGGETQYF
J gene: TRBJ2-1; V gene: TRBV15; CDR3 length: 14; CDR3 protein: CATSSSGGVVEQFF
J gene: TRBJ1-2; V gene: TRBV4-2; CDR3 length: 15; CDR3 protein: CASSQVGFRAVGYTF
J gene: TRBJ1-1; V gene: TRBV7-9; CDR3 length: 13; CDR3 protein: CASSTGVATEAFF
J gene: TRBJ2-7; V gene: TRBV5-1; CDR3 length: 14; CDR3 protein: CASSFRDPNYEQYF
J gene: TRBJ2-1; V gene: TRBV19; CDR3 length: 15; CDR3 protein: CASSIISSDYNEQFF
J gene: TRBJ2-7; V gene: TRBV9; CDR3 length: 16; CDR3 protein: CASSVGTSGAAYEQYF
J gene: TRBJ2-1; V gene: TRBV11-2; CDR3 length: 12; CDR3 protein: CASSLEGNEQFF
J gene: TRBJ1-2; V gene: TRBV7-6; CDR3 length: 13; CDR3 protein: CASSPSRVAGYTF
J gene: TRBJ1-1; V gene: TRBV28; CDR3 length: 14; CDR3 protein: CASSTAGDNTEAFF
J gene: TRBJ2-2; V gene: TRBV15; CDR3 length: 16; CDR3 protein: CATGGAGGERFGELFF
J gene: TRBJ2-7; V gene: TRBV7-6; CDR3 length: 16; CDR3 protein: CASSPSGETPGYEQYF
J gene: TRBJ2-1; V gene: TRBV20-1; CDR3 length: 14; CDR3 protein: CSASGLAAYNEQFF
J gene: TRBJ2-3; V gene: TRBV7-3; CDR3 length: 14; CDR3 protein: CASSLSPNTDTQYF
J gene: TRBJ2-1; V gene: TRBV25-1; CDR3 length: 13; CDR3 protein: CASSLGAAGEQSF
J gene: TRBJ2-1; V gene: TRBV19; CDR3 length: 16; CDR3 protein: CASSRSEVGTYNEQFF
J gene: TRBJ2-1; V gene: TRBV25-1; CDR3 length: 12; CDR3 protein: CASGDTGTGQFF
J gene: TRBJ1-1; V gene: TRBV7-9; CDR3 length: 16; CDR3 protein: CASSYPRGRWDTEAFF
J gene: TRBJ2-1; V gene: TRBV4-2; CDR3 length: 15; CDR3 protein: CASSQVGDPRNEQFF
J gene: TRBJ1-1; V gene: TRBV28; CDR3 length: 14; CDR3 protein: CASSFLGKAREAFF
J gene: TRBJ2-1; V gene: TRBV6-2/TRBV6-3; CDR3 length: 14; CDR3 protein: CASASEGSYNEQFF
J gene: TRBJ1-1; V gene: TRBV27; CDR3 length: 14; CDR3 protein: CASSFYRAGTEAFF
J gene: TRBJ2-3; V gene: TRBV20-1; CDR3 length: 16; CDR3 protein: CSARDFRGTGLYTQYF
J gene: TRBJ2-7; V gene: TRBV7-2; CDR3 length: 12; CDR3 protein: CASSFFEYEQYF
J gene: TRBJ1-3; V gene: TRBV7-6; CDR3 length: 14; CDR3 protein: CASSPGTSGNTIYF
J gene: TRBJ2-3; V gene: TRBV5-1; CDR3 length: 14; CDR3 protein: CASSLAGGADTQYF
J gene: TRBJ2-1; V gene: TRBV4-1; CDR3 length: 15; CDR3 protein: CASSHDAGVGNEQFF
J gene: TRBJ2-4; V gene: TRBV28; CDR3 length: 14; CDR3 protein: CASMQGLAKNIQYF
J gene: TRBJ2-4; V gene: TRBV20-1; CDR3 length: 15; CDR3 protein: CSARDLAGVGNIQYF
J gene: TRBJ2-1; V gene: TRBV10-3; CDR3 length: 16; CDR3 protein: CAISESYTGAYNEQFF
J gene: TRBJ2-7; V gene: TRBV29-1; CDR3 length: 13; CDR3 protein: CSVVGDSTYEQYF
J gene: TRBJ2-5; V gene: TRBV2; CDR3 length: 14; CDR3 protein: CASRTGFVGETQYF
J gene: TRBJ2-1; V gene: TRBV20-1; CDR3 length: 17; CDR3 protein: CSATTRLANSSYNEQFF
J gene: TRBJ2-1; V gene: TRBV6-5; CDR3 length: 13; CDR3 protein: CASRAGHYNEQFF
J gene: TRBJ2-3; V gene: TRBV4-1; CDR3 length: 15; CDR3 protein: CASSPPGGRTDTQYF
J gene: TRBJ2-1; V gene: TRBV12-3/TRBV12-4; CDR3 length: 18; CDR3 protein: CASTSPDNVQLSYNEQFF
J gene: TRBJ2-1; V gene: TRBV7-2; CDR3 length: 17; CDR3 protein: CASSHGTSGRGRNEQFF
J gene: TRBJ2-7; V gene: TRBV5-1; CDR3 length: 14; CDR3 protein: CASSLTGPKAEQYF
J gene: TRBJ1-2; V gene: TRBV7-9; CDR3 length: 16; CDR3 protein: CASSPPSKGALDGYTF
J gene: TRBJ1-1; V gene: TRBV29-1; CDR3 length: 11; CDR3 protein: CSVQGSVEAFF